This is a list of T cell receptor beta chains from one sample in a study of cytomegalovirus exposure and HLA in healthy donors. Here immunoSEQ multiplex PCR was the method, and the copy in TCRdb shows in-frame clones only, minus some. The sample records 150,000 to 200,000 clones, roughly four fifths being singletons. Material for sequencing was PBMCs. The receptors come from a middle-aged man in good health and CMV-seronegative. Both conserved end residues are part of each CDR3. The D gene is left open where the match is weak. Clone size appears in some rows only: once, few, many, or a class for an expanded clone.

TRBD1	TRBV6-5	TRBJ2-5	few	TGTGCCAGCAGTTACTTCCAGGGGGTACGGGAGACCCAGTACTTC	CASSYFQGVRETQYF
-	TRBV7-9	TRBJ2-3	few	TGTGCCAGCAGCATAATCCGAGGAAATACGCAGTATTTT	CASSIIRGNTQYF
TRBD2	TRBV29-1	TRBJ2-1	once	TGCAGCGGGGCTAGCGGGACAAGCTCCTACAATGAGCAGTTCTTC	CSGASGTSSYNEQFF
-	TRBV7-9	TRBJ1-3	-	TGTGCCAGCAGCTTAGTTAGGGGACTTTATGGAAACACCATATATTTT	CASSLVRGLYGNTIYF
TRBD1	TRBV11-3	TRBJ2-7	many	TGTGCCAGCAGCTCTGAAACCGGGACAGGGTTCTACGAGCAGTACTTC	CASSSETGTGFYEQYF
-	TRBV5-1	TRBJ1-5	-	TGCGCCAGCAGCTTCGGACTTGGCAATCAGCCCCAGCATTTT	CASSFGLGNQPQHF
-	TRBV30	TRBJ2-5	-	TGTGCCTGGGGGCGGGCCCTCCAAGAGACCCAGTACTTC	CAWGRALQETQYF
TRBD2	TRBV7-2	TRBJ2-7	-	TGTGCCAGCAGCTCCTATAGCGGGAGGGCCCGGGGCGAGCAGTACTTC	CASSSYSGRARGEQYF
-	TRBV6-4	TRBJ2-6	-	TGTGCCAGCAGTGACTCTGGGTTAGGGGCCAACGGCCTGACTTTC	CASSDSGLGANGLTF
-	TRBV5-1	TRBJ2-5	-	TGCGCCAGCAGTTCCGGGAACCTCCTCGGGGAGACCCAGTACTTC	CASSSGNLLGETQYF
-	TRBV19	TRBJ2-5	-	TGTGCCAGTAGTATCCTCCCAGGGCTCCAAGAGACCCAGTACTTC	CASSILPGLQETQYF
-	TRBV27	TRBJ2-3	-	TGTGCCAGCAGTCCCGCCTGGAGGGGAGATACGCAGTATTTT	CASSPAWRGDTQYF
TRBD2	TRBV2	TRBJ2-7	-	TGTGCCAGCACTCCGGGGACTAGCGGGATCCCCGACTCCTACGAGCAGTACTTC	CASTPGTSGIPDSYEQYF